Sequencing of this T cell receptor (beta chain) was carried out in a study of PD-L1 blockade in urothelial cancer. Synthetically made TCR analog templates were put into each PCR as spikes. This table comes from immunoSEQ multiplex PCR, and its TCRdb copy is limited to in-frame clones, with some not included. The sample yields tens of thousands of clones, approximately 83% seen once. With 7 bases removed from V and 3 bases from J, the gap between germline ends came to 13 bases. The germline V gene has CDR1 SQVTM and CDR2 ANQGSEA. This CDR3 comprises 13 residues. The sample's time point: pretreatment peripheral blood.

The clonotype originates from a man in his sixties with urothelial cancer. Specimen: PBMCs, collected around atezolizumab (anti-PD-L1) treatment. The V call is TRBV29-1, the J call TRBJ1-5; possible D gene TRBD1, 5 bases. CDR3 residues: CSASWGFNQPQHF. The CDR3 bases are TGCAGCGCCTCGTGGGGCTTCAATCAGCCCCAGCATTTT.